This T cell receptor (beta chain) was identified during a study of T cell responses to AZD1222 COVID-19 vaccine. Study results and caveats: The number of AZD1222 recipients seropositive at baseline was only five or six. The repertoires were collected only after the peak T cell response. Regions 160-218 and 743-854 dominated among vaccine-associated CD4 TCRs spanning spike. The donors showed a predominance of white British ancestry and of females, with possible underestimation of clonal diversity.

As to this clone: Its antigen is not known.

Some clones are missing from TCRdb's copy, which holds only in-frame ones; the method was immunoSEQ multiplex PCR. Of roughly 150,000 clones in the sample, roughly 92% are singletons; the top ten hold approximately 1.4%. This CDR3 region has 15 residues. Per the germline V gene, CDR1 is LGHDT and CDR2 is YNNKEL (reference sequence). Losses at the gene ends were 4 bases for V and 8 bases for J; bases not matched to a gene: 13. The receptor was derived from an adult in good health. This material consisted of peripheral blood, taken on day 0 of AZD1222 vaccination. This rearrangement joins TRBV3-1 (or the pseudogene TRBV3-2) to TRBJ1-2; TRBD1 aligns across 7 bases. For the CDR3, the DNA is TGTGCCAGCAGCCCATCTGGAGTGCAGGGGGAGGGCTACACCTTC. Residues: CASSPSGVQGEGYTF.